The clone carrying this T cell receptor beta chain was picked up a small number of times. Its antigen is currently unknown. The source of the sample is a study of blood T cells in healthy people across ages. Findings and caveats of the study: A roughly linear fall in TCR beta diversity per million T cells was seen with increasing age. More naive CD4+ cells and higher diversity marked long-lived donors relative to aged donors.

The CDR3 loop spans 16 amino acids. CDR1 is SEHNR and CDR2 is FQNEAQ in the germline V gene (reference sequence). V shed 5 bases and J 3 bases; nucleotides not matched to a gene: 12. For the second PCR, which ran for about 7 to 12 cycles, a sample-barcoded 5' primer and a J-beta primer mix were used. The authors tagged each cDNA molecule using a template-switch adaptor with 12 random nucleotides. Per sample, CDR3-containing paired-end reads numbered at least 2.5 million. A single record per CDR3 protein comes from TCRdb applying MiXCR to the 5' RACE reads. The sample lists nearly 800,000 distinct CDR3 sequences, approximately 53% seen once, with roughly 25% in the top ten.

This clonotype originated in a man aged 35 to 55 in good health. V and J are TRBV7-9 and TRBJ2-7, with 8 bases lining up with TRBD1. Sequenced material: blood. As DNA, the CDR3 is TGTGCCAGCAGCCCTCTCCTCGGACAGGGACTCTACGAGCAGTACTTC. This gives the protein CASSPLLGQGLYEQYF.